Below, one T cell receptor (beta chain) is given with its context. Its cognate antigen is unknown. Between the trimmed V and J ends, which lost 8 bases and 5 bases, there was a span of 9 bases. The CDR3 is 12 residues long. Germline V gene data show CDR1 as SGHVS and CDR2 as FQNEAQ. The data derive from a study of CD8+CD57+ T cells in acquired aplastic anemia. Study-level findings and limits: The CD8+ Simpson's diversity of patients and controls was not significantly different. Overlapping CD8+ CDR3 repertoires of patients and controls contained around 30 shared sequences.

Only patients with CD8+CD57+ cell expansion on flow cytometry were chosen for sequencing. Acquired aplastic anemia of severe grade affected all patients. The template used for profiling TCR beta VDJ and CDR3 was genomic DNA. TCRdb itself ran the reads through MiXCR, one entry per CDR3 protein. The sample carries about 470,000 distinct CDR3 sequences, less than 35% recorded once. Sequenced material: sorted CD4+, CD8+, or CD8+CD57+ T cells (not recorded which) from PBMCs. The source of this sequence is a human donor with aplastic anemia. The chain employs TRBV7-8 and TRBJ2-2, with D hard to call. CDR3 sequence reads: CASLGPTGELFF. CDR3 nucleotide sequence: TGTGCCAGCTTAGGCCCGACCGGGGAGCTGTTTTTT.